The 5 T cell receptor beta chains below were found in one sample sequenced in a study of response to subunit inactivated influenza vaccine. TCRdb used MiXCR to reprocess the RT-PCR reads, holding one entry per CDR3 protein. The sample yields some 180,000 distinct CDR3 sequences, around 8.8% seen once. The specimen comprised non-naive T cells sorted from PBMCs, sampled on the day of vaccination. The receptor set was obtained from a man in his forties or fifties who received an inactivated influenza vaccine.

This clonotype was counted ten times or more. This chain uses TRBV4-3 with TRBJ2-5; D is unclear. The CDR3 extends over 14 amino acids. With 1 base removed from V and 9 bases from J, the gap between germline ends came to 15 bases. CDR1 and CDR2 from the germline V gene are LGHNA and YSLEER. CDR3 amino acids: CASSQVNFPPAQYF. The CDR3 DNA sequence: TGCGCCAGCAGCCAAGTTAACTTCCCCCCAGCCCAGTACTTC.

This clonotype was recorded a few times. The J gene is TRBJ2-5, the V gene TRBV6-2 or TRBV6-3, with a tentative D call TRBD2 (6 bases). CDR1 is MNHEY and CDR2 is SVGEGT in the germline V gene. CDR3 length: 16 residues. Trimming removed 5 bases from V and 0 bases from J, with 16 bases in between. CDR3 loop: CASSPQAAGNQETQYF. The CDR3 DNA sequence: TGTGCCAGCAGTCCGCAAGCGGCGGGGAACCAAGAGACCCAGTACTTC.

This chain uses TRBV5-8 with TRBJ2-2; D perhaps matches TRBD2 (5 bases). This CDR3 is 15 amino acids long. Germline V CDR1 and CDR2: SGHTS, YDEGEE. The V and J ends lost 0 bases and 4 bases respectively, with 10 bases between them. DNA of the CDR3: TGTGCCAGCAGCTTGGTCGCAGCGGCCACCGGGGAGCTGTTTTTT. Translation: CASSLVAAATGELFF.

The chain couples TRBV3-1 to TRBJ2-7, with no clear D. Germline V CDR1 and CDR2: LGHDT, YNNKEL (reference sequence). This CDR3 has 11 residues. Trimming removed 8 bases from V and 7 bases from J, with 12 bases in between. The CDR3 coding sequence is TGTGCCAGCGGGAACACGCGGGAGCAGTACTTC. It translates to CASGNTREQYF.

This clonotype was seen a handful of times. This chain joins TRBV7-2 and TRBJ2-3; no firm D call. The germline V and J ends were trimmed by 3 bases and 5 bases, with 9 bases remaining between them. CDR1 SGHTA and CDR2 FQGNSA come from the germline V gene. The CDR3 is 13 residues long. The DNA for the CDR3 is TGTGCCAGCAGCTTGTCCGGGCTAGATACGCAGTATTTT. It codes for CASSLSGLDTQYF.